This entry lists 15 T cell receptor beta chains sequenced from one sample in a study of the immune and genomic landscape of osteosarcoma. The assay was immunoSEQ multiplex PCR, and TCRdb's table has in-frame clones only and misses some. The sample lists around 2,700 clones, around 70% occurring once. The sample comprised tumor tissue from a local recurrence in the femur. The origin of the receptors is a man between 18 and 29 years old with osteosarcoma.

The V gene is TRBV11-2, the J gene TRBJ1-4, with D possibly TRBD1 on 5 matching bases. The CDR3 covers 15 residues. The V end was cut by 6 bases, the J end by 0 bases, with 11 bases between. Germline V CDR1 and CDR2: SGHAT, FQNNGV. The CDR3 is CASRRGRTTNEKLFF. For the CDR3, the DNA is TGTGCCAGCAGGCGGGGGAGAACAACTAATGAAAAACTGTTTTTT. The variable domain in full, with the rest retrieved from reference TRBV11-2 and TRBJ1-4, is EAGVAQSPRYKIIEKRQSVAFWCNPISGHATLYWYQQILGQGPKLLIQFQNNGVVDDSQLPKDRFSAERLKGVDSTLKIQPAKLEDSAVYLCASRRGRTTNEKLFFGSGTQLSVL.

This chain joins TRBV5-6 and TRBJ2-5; 8 nucleotides match TRBD2. CDR3 length: 15 residues. The V gene's germline CDR1 is SGHDT and CDR2 YYEEEE. With V trimmed by 3 bases and J by 4 bases, 8 bases remained unmatched. Here the CDR3 DNA reads TGTGCCAGCAGCTCGTTACTAGCGGCTACAGAGACCCAGTACTTC. Translating gives CASSSLLAATETQYF.

The V gene is TRBV9, the J gene TRBJ1-1; perhaps TRBD1 as D (5 bases). The CDR3 runs to 14 residues. Germline values: CDR1 SGDLS, CDR2 YYNGEE. Trimming took off 0 bases at V and 6 bases at J, with 12 bases between the two ends. In DNA form, the CDR3 reads TGTGCCAGCAGCGTAGTGCCGCAGGGTGCTGAAGCTTTCTTT. Its translation: CASSVVPQGAEAFF.

This chain links TRBV5-1 with TRBJ2-1, with 11 bases identical to TRBD2. The CDR3 extends over 17 amino acids. Trimming at V came to 0 bases and at J to 4 bases, leaving 6 bases not matched to a gene. CDR1 and CDR2 (germline): SGHRS, YFSETQ. The CDR3 sequence is CASSLDSGGAKYNEQFF. CDR3 coding DNA: TGCGCCAGCAGCTTGGATAGCGGGGGGGCCAAATACAATGAGCAGTTCTTC. The full variable domain, in which reference TRBV5-1 and TRBJ2-1 provide the parts outside the CDR3, is KAGVTQTPRYLIKTRGQQVTLSCSPISGHRSVSWYQQTPGQGLQFLFEYFSETQRNKGNFPGRFSGRQFSNSRSEMNVSTLELGDSALYLCASSLDSGGAKYNEQFFGPGTRLTVL.

This chain connects TRBV5-5 to TRBJ2-7; D gene unclear. Per the germline V gene, CDR1 is SGHKS and CDR2 is YYEKEE (reference sequence). V lost 1 base, J lost 0 bases, and 11 bases lay in between. CDR3 size: 15 residues. CDR3 coding DNA: TGTGCCAGCAGCTTGAAGGACGGACCCTCCTACGAGCAGTACTTC. Protein sequence: CASSLKDGPSYEQYF.

The rearrangement uses TRBV7-9 and TRBJ2-1; weak D call: TRBD2 (6 bases). Trimming removed 5 bases at V and 0 bases at J, with 11 bases between. This CDR3 is built from 15 residues. CDR1 is SEHNR, CDR2 FQNEAQ, per germline (reference sequence). The CDR3 reads CASSPAGSSYNEQFF. Here the CDR3 DNA reads TGTGCCAGCAGCCCCGCGGGAAGCTCCTACAATGAGCAGTTCTTC.

The genes are TRBV15 and TRBJ2-2; a possible D gene is TRBD2 (6 bases). Germline V lookup: CDR1 LNHNV, CDR2 YYDKDF (reference sequence). This CDR3 comprises 16 residues. The germline V and J ends were trimmed by 0 bases and 3 bases, with 11 bases remaining between them. In DNA form, the CDR3 reads TGTGCCACCAGCAGAGACCGGGACTTTTACACCGGGGAGCTGTTTTTT. It translates to CATSRDRDFYTGELFF.

This rearrangement joins TRBV28 to TRBJ1-5, with D uncertain. The CDR3 has 14 residues. Trimming removed 1 base from V and 1 base from J, with 5 bases in between. Germline V gene lookup returns CDR1 MDHEN and CDR2 SYDVKM. For the CDR3, the DNA is TGTGCCAGCAGTTTATCCCGGAGCAATCAGCCCCAGCATTTT. It specifies CASSLSRSNQPQHF.

This clone has just a few counts. V is TRBV18 and J is TRBJ2-1; TRBD2 might be the D (6 bases). Between the trimmed V and J ends, which lost 0 bases and 2 bases, there was a span of 8 bases. Germline V CDR1 and CDR2: KGHSH, LQKENI. The CDR3 contains 15 residues. The CDR3 spells CASSPPGLAYNEQFF. The CDR3 coding sequence is TGTGCCAGCTCACCACCGGGACTGGCCTACAATGAGCAGTTCTTC.

The V and J genes are TRBV4-1 and TRBJ1-4, with 7 bases identical to TRBD1. This CDR3 spans 15 amino acids. The V and J ends lost 2 bases and 8 bases, in that order; junction bases with no gene match: 8. The germline gives CDR1 MGHRA, CDR2 YSYEKL. The chain's CDR3 is CASSQRGTVPEKLFF. CDR3 bases: TGCGCCAGCAGCCAACGTGGGACAGTTCCCGAAAAACTGTTTTTT.

V and J are TRBV6-5 and TRBJ2-5; 15 nucleotides align to TRBD2. Germline V CDR1 and CDR2: MNHEY, SVGAGI. The CDR3 consists of 16 residues. After removal of 0 bases from V and 5 bases from J, the junction contained 1 base not matched to a gene. The CDR3: CASSYSGTSGGETQYF. The CDR3 nucleotides read TGTGCCAGCAGTTACTCCGGGACTAGCGGGGGGGAGACCCAGTACTTC.

This clone is labeled as large. The chain joins TRBV5-1 to TRBJ2-7, with 10 bases matching TRBD1. The V segment lost 0 bases and the J segment 6 bases; nucleotides outside the gene matches: 6. Germline CDR1 is SGHRS and CDR2 is YFSETQ. This CDR3 has 15 amino acids. CDR3 amino acids: CASSLGDRGITEQYF. In DNA, the CDR3 is TGCGCCAGCAGCTTGGGGGACAGGGGAATCACCGAGCAGTACTTC.

In the case of this clone: One end of the junction varies from germline; a read error may be responsible. V is TRBV15 and J is TRBJ2-3; possibly TRBD1 for D (6 bases). This CDR3 is built from 13 residues. Per the germline V gene, CDR1 is LNHNV and CDR2 is YYDKDF (reference sequence). Here the CDR3 reads CATSREETGTQYF. The DNA of the CDR3 is TGTGCCACCAGCAGAGAGGAGACAGGTACGCAGTATTTT.

The chain combines TRBV6-6 with TRBJ1-1, with a tentative D call TRBD1 (6 bases). V shed 10 bases and J shed 0 bases, with 12 bases lying between them. CDR3 size: 13 residues. Germline-derived CDR1 and CDR2 are MNHNY and SVGAGI (reference sequence). CDR3 coding DNA: TGTGCCACTCTAGGGGGGTTGAACACTGAAGCTTTCTTT. It specifies CATLGGLNTEAFF.

The chain combines TRBV5-1 with TRBJ1-2; D not certain. With 4 bases removed from V and 8 bases from J, the gap between germline ends came to 18 bases. The CDR3 runs 14 residues. From germline, CDR1 is SGHRS and CDR2 YFSETQ. DNA for the CDR3: TGCGCCAGCAGCCCCGTGCCGAGGTACGGCGGCTACACCTTC. Translation: CASSPVPRYGGYTF.